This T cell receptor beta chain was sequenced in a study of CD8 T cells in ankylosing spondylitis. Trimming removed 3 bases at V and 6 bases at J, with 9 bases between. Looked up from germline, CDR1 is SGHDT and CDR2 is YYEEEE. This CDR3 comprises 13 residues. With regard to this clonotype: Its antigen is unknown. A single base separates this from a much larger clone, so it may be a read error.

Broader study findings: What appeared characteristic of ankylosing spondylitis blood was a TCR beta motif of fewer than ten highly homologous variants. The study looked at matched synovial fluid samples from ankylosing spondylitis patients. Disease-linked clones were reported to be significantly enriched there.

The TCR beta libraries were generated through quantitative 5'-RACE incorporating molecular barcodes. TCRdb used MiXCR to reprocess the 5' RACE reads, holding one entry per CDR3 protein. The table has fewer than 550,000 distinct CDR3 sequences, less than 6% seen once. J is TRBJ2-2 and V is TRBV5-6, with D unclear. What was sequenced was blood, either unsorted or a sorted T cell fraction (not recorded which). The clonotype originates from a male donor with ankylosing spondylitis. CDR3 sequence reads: CASSWVNAGELFF. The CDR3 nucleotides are TGTGCCAGCAGCTGGGTTAACGCCGGGGAGCTGTTTTTT.